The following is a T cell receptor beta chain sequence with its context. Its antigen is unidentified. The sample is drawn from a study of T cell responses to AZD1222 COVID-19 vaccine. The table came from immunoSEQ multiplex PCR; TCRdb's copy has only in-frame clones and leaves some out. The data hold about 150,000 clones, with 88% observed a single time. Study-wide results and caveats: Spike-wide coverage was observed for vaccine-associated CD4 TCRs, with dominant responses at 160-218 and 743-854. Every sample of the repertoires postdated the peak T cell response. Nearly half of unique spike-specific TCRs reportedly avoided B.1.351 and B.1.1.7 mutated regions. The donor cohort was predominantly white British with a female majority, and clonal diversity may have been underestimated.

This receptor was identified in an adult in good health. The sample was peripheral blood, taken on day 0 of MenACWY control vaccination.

The CDR3 here is CASSPHPGWSASSYNEQFF. CDR3 DNA: TGTGCCAGCAGTCCACACCCGGGTTGGAGCGCGAGCTCCTACAATGAGCAGTTCTTC. The chain has TRBV28 and TRBJ2-1; D is uncertain. Trimming removed 5 bases at V and 0 bases at J, with 23 bases between. Germline loops: CDR1 MDHEN, CDR2 SYDVKM. This CDR3 is 19 amino acids long.